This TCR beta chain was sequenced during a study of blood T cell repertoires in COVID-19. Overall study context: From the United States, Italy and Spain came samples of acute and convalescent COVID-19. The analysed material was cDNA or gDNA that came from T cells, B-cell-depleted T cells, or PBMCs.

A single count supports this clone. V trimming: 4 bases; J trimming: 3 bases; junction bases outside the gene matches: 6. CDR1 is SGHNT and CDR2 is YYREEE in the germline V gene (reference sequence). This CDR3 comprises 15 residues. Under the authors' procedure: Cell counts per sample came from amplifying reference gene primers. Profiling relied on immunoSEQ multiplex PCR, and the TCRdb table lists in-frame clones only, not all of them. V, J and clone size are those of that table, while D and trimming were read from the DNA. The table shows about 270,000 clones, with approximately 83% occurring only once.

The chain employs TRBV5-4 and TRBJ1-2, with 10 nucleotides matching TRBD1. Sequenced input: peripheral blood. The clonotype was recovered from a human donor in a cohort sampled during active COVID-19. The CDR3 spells CASSPTGGGDYGYTF. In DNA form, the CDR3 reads TGTGCCAGCAGCCCGACAGGGGGCGGAGACTATGGCTACACCTTC.